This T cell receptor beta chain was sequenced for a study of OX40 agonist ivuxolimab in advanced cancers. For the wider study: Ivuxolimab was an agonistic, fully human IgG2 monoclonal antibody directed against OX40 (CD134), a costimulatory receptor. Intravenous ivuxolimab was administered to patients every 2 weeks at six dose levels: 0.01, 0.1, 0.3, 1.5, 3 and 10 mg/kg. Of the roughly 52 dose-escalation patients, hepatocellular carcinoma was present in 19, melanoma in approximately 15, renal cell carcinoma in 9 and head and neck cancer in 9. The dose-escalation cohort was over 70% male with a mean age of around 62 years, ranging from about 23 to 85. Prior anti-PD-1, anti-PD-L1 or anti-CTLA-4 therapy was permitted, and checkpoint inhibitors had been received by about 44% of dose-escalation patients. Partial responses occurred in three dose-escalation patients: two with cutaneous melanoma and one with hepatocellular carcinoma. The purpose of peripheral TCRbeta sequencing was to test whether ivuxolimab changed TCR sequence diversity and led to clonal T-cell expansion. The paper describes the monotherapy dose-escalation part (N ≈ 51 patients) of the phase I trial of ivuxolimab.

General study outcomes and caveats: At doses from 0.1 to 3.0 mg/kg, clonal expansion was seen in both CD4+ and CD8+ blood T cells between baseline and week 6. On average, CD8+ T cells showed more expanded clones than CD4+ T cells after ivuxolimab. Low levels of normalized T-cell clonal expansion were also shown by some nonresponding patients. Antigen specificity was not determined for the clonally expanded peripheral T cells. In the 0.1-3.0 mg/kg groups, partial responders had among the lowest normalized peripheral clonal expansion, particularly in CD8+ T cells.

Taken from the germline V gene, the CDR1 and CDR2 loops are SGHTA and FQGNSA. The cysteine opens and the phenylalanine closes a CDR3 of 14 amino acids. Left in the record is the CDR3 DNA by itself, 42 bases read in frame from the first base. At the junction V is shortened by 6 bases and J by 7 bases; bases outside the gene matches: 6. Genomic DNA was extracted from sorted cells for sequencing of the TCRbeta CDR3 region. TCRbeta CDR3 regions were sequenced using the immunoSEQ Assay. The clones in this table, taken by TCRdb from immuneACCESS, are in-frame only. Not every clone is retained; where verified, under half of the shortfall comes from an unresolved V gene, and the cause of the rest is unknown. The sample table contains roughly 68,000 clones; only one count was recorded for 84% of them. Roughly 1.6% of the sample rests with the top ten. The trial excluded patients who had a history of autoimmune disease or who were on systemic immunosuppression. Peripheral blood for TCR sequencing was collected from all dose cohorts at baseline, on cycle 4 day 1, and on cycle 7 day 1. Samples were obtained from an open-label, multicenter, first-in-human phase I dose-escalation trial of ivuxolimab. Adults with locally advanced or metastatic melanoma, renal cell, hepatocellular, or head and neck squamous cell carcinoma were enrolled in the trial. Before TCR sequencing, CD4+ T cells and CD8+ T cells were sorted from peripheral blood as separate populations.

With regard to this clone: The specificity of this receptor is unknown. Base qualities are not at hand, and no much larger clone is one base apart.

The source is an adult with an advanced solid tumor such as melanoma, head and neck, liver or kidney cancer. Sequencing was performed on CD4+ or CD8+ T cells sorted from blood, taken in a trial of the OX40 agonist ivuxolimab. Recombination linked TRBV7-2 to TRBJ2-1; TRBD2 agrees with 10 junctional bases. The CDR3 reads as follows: CASRLGLATNEQFF. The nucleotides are TGTGCCAGCAGATTGGGACTAGCGACGAATGAGCAGTTCTTC. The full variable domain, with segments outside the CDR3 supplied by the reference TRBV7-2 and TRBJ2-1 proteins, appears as GAGVSQSPSNKVTEKGKDVELRCDPISGHTALYWYRQSLGQGLEFLIYFQGNSAPDKSGLPSDRFSAERTGGSVSTLTIQRTQQEDSAVYLCASRLGLATNEQFFGPGTRLTVL.